This T cell receptor (beta chain) was documented in a study of CD8+CD57+ T cells in acquired aplastic anemia. Study context: Across the sorted CD4+ and CD8+ cells, DNA amounts averaged roughly 3 ug.

Profiles of TCR beta VDJ and CDR3 were generated from a genomic DNA template. TCRdb reprocessed the reads with MiXCR, giving one entry per CDR3 protein. Here the sample spans under 200,000 distinct CDR3 sequences, around half being singletons. A remark on this clonotype: Its antigen remains unknown.

This CDR3 has 17 amino acids. Germline V gene sequence: CDR1 DFQATT, CDR2 SNEGSKA (reference sequence). The germline V and J ends were trimmed by 0 bases and 8 bases, with 24 bases remaining between them. Patients who underwent sequencing had shown CD8+CD57+ cell expansion by flow cytometry. Study-wide results and limits: Patients and controls turned out to have twenty-nine CD8+ CDR3 sequences in common.

This receptor was taken from a human donor with aplastic anemia. Input material: sorted CD4+, CD8+, or CD8+CD57+ T cells (not recorded which) from PBMCs. The J gene is TRBJ2-3, the V gene TRBV20-1; a weak D match, TRBD2 (5 bases). CDR3 sequence reads: CSARDWRRERKSGTQYF. CDR3 DNA sequence: TGCAGTGCTAGAGATTGGAGAAGGGAGCGAAAGTCGGGTACGCAGTATTTT.